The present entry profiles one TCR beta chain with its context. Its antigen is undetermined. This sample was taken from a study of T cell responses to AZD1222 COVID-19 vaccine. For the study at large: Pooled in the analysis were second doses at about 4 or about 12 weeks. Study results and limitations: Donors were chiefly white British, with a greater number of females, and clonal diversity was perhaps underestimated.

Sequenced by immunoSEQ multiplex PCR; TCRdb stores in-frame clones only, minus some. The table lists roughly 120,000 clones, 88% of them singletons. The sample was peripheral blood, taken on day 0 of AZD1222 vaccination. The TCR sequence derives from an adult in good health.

CDR3 in amino acids: CASSEAPGHNQPQHF. The CDR3 nucleotides read TGTGCCAGCAGTGAAGCCCCGGGGCACAATCAGCCCCAGCATTTT. The chain carries TRBV2 and TRBJ1-5; a weak D match, TRBD1 (5 bases). The germline V and J ends were trimmed by 0 bases and 3 bases, with 9 bases remaining between them. CDR1 SNHLY and CDR2 FYNNEI come from the germline V gene. CDR3 length: 15 residues.